The 3 T cell receptor beta chains reported below all come from one sample, sequenced in a study of cytomegalovirus exposure and HLA in healthy donors. The PCR used 60 Vbeta and 13 Jbeta primers. Some clones are missing from TCRdb's copy, which holds only in-frame ones; the method was immunoSEQ multiplex PCR. The sample lists about 120,000 clones, about 73% occurring once. Source material: PBMCs. Every receptor here comes from a woman in her 30s in good health and CMV-seropositive.

The chain combines TRBV7-2 with TRBJ2-3, with D possibly TRBD2 on 6 matching bases. CDR1 and CDR2 from the germline V gene are SGHTA and FQGNSA. V was trimmed by 3 bases and J by 6 bases, leaving 13 bases between them. This CDR3 has 14 amino acids. CDR3 nucleotide sequence: TGTGCCAGCAGCTTTTTGGAGGGTCCGGATACGCAGTATTTT. Translating gives CASSFLEGPDTQYF.

The CDR3 loop reads CASSPRQGAGELFF. DNA of the CDR3: TGTGCCAGCAGCCCGCGACAGGGCGCCGGGGAGCTGTTTTTT. The chain links TRBV7-3 to TRBJ2-2; TRBD1 aligns across 7 bases. Germline-derived CDR1 and CDR2 are SGHTA and FQGTGA. V lost 5 bases to trimming and J lost 6 bases; unmatched junction nucleotides: 6. This CDR3 has 14 amino acids.

The V gene is TRBV13, the J gene TRBJ2-2, with TRBD2 as a possible D gene (6 bases). V shed 7 bases and J shed 2 bases, with 17 bases lying between them. The CDR3 length is 16 residues. Per the germline V gene, CDR1 is PRHDT and CDR2 is FYEKMQ (reference sequence). The CDR3 loop reads CASTPGDSGNTGELFF. For the CDR3, the DNA is TGTGCCAGCACCCCGGGGGATAGCGGTAACACCGGGGAGCTGTTTTTT.